This T cell receptor (beta chain) was observed in a study of OX40 agonist ivuxolimab in advanced cancers. General study findings and limits: CD8+ T cells averaged more expanded clones than CD4+. By week 6 at 0.1 to 3.0 mg/kg, blood CD4+ and CD8+ T cells had expanded clonally.

Worth noting for this clone: Antigen specificity is unknown.

The CDR3 extends over 14 amino acids. V gave up 5 bases and J gave up 5 bases; unmatched junction bases: 6. Germline V gene lookup returns CDR1 MDHEN and CDR2 SYDVKM. Sequencing used immunoSEQ multiplex PCR; TCRdb keeps in-frame clones, though not all of them. The table lists about 46,000 clones, over 75% of them singletons, with more than 55% in the top ten. The gene calls are TRBV28 and TRBJ1-5; 7 nucleotides line up with TRBD1. The source of this sequence is an adult with an advanced solid tumor such as melanoma, head and neck, liver or kidney cancer. Sample: CD4+ or CD8+ T cells sorted from blood, taken in a trial of the OX40 agonist ivuxolimab. As DNA, the CDR3 is TGTGCCAGCAGTCCCGACAGGGTTGATCAGCCCCAGCATTTT. Its translation: CASSPDRVDQPQHF.